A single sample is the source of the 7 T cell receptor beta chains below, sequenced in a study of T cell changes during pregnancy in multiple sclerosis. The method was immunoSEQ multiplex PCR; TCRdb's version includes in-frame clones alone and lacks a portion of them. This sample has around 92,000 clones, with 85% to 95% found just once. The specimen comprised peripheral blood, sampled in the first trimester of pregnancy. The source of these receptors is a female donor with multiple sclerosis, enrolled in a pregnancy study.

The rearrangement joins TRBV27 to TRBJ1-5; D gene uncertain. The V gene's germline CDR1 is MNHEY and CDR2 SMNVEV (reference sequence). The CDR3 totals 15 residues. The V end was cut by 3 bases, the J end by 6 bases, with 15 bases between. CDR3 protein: CASSFSGEGIQPQHF. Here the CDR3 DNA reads TGTGCCAGCAGTTTTTCCGGGGAGGGTATTCAGCCCCAGCATTTT.

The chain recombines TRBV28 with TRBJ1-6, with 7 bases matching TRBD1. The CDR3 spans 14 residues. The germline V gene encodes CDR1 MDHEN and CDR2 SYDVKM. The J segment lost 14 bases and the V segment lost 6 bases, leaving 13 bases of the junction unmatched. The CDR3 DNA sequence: TGTGCCAGCAGCGAGACAGGGAGACTCTTCTCCCTCCACTTT. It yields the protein CASSETGRLFSLHF. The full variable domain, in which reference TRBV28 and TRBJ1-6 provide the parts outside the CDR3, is DVKVTQSSRYLVKRTGEKVFLECVQDMDHENMFWYRQDPGLGLRLIYFSYDVKMKEKGDIPEGYSVSREKKERFSLILESASTNQTSMYLCASSETGRLFSLHFGNGTRLTVT.

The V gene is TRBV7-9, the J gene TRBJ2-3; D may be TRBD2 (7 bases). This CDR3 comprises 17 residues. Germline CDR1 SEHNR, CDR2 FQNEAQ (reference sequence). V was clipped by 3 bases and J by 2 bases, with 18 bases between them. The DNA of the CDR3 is TGTGCCAGCAGCTTTTCGGGGGGCCTCGGTCCCACAGATACGCAGTATTTT. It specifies CASSFSGGLGPTDTQYF.

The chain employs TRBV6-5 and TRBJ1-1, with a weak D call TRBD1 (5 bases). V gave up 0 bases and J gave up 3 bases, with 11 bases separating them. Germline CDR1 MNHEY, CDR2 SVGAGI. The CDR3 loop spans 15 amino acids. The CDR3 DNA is TGTGCCAGCAGTTACTCGGAGGGGCTTTACACTGAAGCTTTCTTT. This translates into CASSYSEGLYTEAFF.

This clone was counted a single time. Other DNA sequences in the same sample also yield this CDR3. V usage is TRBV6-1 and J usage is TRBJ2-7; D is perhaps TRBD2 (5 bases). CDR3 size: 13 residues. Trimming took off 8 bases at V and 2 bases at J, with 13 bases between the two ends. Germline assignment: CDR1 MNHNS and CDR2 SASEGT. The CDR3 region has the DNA TGTGCCAGCTCTCGGGGTTTAACCTACGAGCAGTACTTC. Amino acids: CASSRGLTYEQYF.

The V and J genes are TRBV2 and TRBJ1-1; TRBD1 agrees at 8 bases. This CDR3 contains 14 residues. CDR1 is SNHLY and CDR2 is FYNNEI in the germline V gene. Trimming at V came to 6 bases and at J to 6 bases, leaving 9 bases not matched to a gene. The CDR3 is CASRLYRDRPEAFF. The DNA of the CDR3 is TGTGCCAGCAGACTTTACCGGGACAGGCCTGAAGCTTTCTTT.

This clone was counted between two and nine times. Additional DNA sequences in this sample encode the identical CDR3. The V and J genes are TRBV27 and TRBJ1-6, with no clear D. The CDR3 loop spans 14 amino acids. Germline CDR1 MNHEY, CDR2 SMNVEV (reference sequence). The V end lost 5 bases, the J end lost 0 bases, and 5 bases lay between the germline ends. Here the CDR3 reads CASSISSYNSPLHF. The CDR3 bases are TGTGCCAGCAGTATCAGCTCCTATAATTCACCCCTCCACTTT.